This TCR beta chain is drawn from a study of T cells in Graves' hyperthyroidism and ophthalmopathy. This clonotype was observed a few times. Exclusion criteria comprised uncontrolled infection, other autoimmune disease, pregnancy or lactation. There were TCR beta CDR3 regions amplified from RNA transcripts. A first-round RT-PCR of the TCR CDR3 used the HTBI primer set. TCRdb independently ran MiXCR on the multiplex PCR reads; one entry per CDR3 protein. The sample lists about 640,000 distinct CDR3 sequences, less than 25% occurring once. V dropped 6 bases and J dropped 6; count of bases not matched to a gene: 9. There are 15 residues in the CDR3. The germline CDR1 and CDR2 sequences are ENHRY and SYGVKD.

The V call is TRBV10-3, the J call TRBJ2-7, with TRBD1 matching over 12 bases. The origin of this receptor is a man between 25 and 39 years old with Graves' ophthalmopathy. Sequenced: blood. The CDR3 nucleotides are TGTGCCATCAGCTACTCCGGGACAGGGGGCCTCGAGCAGTACTTC. Translating gives CAISYSGTGGLEQYF.